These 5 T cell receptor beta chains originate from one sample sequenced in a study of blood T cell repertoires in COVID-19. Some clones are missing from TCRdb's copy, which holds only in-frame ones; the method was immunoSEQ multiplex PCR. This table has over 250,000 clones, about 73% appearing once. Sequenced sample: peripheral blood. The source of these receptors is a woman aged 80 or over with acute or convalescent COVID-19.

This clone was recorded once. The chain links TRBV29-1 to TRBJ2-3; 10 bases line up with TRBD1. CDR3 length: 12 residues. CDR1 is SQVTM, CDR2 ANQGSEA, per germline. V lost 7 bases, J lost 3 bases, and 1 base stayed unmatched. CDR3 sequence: CSGDRGTDTQYF. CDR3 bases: TGCAGCGGGGACAGGGGAACAGATACGCAGTATTTT.

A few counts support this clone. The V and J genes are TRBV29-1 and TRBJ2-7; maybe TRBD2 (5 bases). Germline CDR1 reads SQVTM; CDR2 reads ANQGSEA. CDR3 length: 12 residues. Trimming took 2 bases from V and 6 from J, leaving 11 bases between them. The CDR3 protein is CSVERGFGEQYF. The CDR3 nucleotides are TGCAGCGTTGAAAGAGGGTTCGGCGAGCAGTACTTC.

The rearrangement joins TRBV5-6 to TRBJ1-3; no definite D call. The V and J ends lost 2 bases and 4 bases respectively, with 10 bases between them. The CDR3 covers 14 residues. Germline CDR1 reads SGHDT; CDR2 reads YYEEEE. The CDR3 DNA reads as TGTGCCAGCAGCTTCTTGACTGCGGGAAACACCATATATTTT. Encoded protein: CASSFLTAGNTIYF.

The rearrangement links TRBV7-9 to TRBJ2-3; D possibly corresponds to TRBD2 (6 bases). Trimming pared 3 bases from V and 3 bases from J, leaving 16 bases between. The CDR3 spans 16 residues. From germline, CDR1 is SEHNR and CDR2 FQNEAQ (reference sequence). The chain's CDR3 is CASSFMEGVGTDTQYF. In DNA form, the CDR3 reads TGTGCCAGCAGCTTTATGGAGGGCGTGGGGACAGATACGCAGTATTTT.

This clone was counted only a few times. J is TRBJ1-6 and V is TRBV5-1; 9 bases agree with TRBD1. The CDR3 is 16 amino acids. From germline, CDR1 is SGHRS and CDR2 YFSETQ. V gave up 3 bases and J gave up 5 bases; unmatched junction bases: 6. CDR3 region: CASSYLTGGDNSPLHF. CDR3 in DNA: TGCGCCAGCAGCTACCTTACAGGGGGCGATAATTCACCCCTCCACTTT. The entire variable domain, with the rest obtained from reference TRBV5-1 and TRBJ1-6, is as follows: KAGVTQTPRYLIKTRGQQVTLSCSPISGHRSVSWYQQTPGQGLQFLFEYFSETQRNKGNFPGRFSGRQFSNSRSEMNVSTLELGDSALYLCASSYLTGGDNSPLHFGNGTRLTVT.